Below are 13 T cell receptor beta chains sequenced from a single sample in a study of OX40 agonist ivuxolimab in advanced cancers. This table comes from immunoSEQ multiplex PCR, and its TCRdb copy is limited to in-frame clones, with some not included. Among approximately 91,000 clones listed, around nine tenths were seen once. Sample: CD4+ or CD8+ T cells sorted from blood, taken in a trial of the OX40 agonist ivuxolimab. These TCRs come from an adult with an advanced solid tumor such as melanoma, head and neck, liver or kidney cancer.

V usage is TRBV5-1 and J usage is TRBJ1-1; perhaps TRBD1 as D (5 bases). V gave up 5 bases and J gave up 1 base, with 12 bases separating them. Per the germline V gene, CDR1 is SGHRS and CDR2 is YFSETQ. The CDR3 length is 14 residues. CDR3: CASRALTGNTEAFF. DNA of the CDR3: TGCGCCAGCAGGGCACTCACAGGGAACACTGAAGCTTTCTTT.

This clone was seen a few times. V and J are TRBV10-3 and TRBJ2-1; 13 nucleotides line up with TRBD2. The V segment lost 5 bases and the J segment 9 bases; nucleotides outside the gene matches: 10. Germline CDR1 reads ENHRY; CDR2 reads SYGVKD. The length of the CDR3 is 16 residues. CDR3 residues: CAISRGTSGELGEQFF. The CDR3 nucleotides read TGTGCCATCAGTAGGGGGACTAGCGGGGAGTTGGGTGAGCAGTTCTTC.

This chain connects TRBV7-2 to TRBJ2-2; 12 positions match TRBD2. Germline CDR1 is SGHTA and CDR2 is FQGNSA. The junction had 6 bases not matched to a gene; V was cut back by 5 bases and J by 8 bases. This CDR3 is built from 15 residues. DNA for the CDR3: TGTGCCAGCAGCCCACTAGCGGGGGGAATTGGGGAGCTGTTTTTT. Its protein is CASSPLAGGIGELFF.

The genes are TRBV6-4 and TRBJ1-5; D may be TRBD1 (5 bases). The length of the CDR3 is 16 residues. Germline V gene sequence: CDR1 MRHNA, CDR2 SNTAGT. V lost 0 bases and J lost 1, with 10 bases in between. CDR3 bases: TGTGCCAGCAGTGACTCAGGGCAGGGAAGCAATCAGCCCCAGCATTTT. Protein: CASSDSGQGSNQPQHF.

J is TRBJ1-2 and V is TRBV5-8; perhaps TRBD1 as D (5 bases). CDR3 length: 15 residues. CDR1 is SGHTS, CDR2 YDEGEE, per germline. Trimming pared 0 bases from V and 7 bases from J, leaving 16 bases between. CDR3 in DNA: TGTGCCAGCAGCTTGGTTAACGGGGGAAGGTCTGGCTACACCTTC. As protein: CASSLVNGGRSGYTF.

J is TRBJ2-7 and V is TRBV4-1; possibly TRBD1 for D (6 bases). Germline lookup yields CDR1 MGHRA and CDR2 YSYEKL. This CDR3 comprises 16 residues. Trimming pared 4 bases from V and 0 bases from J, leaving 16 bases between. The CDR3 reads CASSLTWTAPSYEQYF. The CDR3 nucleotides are TGCGCCAGCAGCCTGACCTGGACAGCTCCCTCCTACGAGCAGTACTTC.

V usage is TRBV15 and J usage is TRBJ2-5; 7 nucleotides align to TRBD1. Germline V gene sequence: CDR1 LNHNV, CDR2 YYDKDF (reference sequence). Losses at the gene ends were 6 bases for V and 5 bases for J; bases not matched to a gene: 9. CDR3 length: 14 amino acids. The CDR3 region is CATRPKTGLETQYF. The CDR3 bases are TGTGCCACCAGACCGAAGACAGGGCTGGAGACCCAGTACTTC.

The CDR3 sequence is CASSLGWAPYNEQFF. CDR3 bases: TGCGCCAGCAGCTTGGGATGGGCCCCCTACAATGAGCAGTTCTTC. The chain couples TRBV5-1 to TRBJ2-1; D is unresolved. CDR3 length equals 15 residues. V was cut by 0 bases and J by 2 bases, with 9 bases left in between. The germline V gene has CDR1 SGHRS and CDR2 YFSETQ.

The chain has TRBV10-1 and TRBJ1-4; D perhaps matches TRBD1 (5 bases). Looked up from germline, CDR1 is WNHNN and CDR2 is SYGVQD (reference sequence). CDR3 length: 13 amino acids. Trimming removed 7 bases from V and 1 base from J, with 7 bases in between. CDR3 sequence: CASKRGTNEKLFF. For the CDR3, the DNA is TGCGCCAGCAAGAGGGGAACTAATGAAAAACTGTTTTTT.

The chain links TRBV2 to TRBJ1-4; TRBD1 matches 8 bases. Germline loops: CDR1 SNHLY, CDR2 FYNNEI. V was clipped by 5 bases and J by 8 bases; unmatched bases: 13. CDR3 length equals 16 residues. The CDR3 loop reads CASSRERQGLSEKLFF. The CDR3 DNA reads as TGTGCCAGCAGTAGAGAGAGACAGGGGCTTAGCGAAAAACTGTTTTTT.

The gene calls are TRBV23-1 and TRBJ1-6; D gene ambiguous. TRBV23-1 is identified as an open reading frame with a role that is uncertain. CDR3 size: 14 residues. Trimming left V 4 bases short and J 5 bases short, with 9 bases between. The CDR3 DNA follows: TGCGCCAGCAGTCCTGACGGAGATAATTCACCCCTCCACTTT. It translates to CASSPDGDNSPLHF.

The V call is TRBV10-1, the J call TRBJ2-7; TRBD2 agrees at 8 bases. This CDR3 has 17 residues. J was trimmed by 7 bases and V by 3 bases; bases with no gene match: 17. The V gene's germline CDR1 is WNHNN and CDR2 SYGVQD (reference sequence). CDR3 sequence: CASSDGLGLAVPGEQYF. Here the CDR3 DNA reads TGCGCCAGCAGTGATGGCCTCGGACTAGCCGTCCCGGGAGAGCAGTACTTC.

This CDR3 is CASSPPGTGGPNTEAFF. CDR3 in DNA: TGTGCCAGCAGCCCGCCCGGGACAGGGGGCCCGAACACTGAAGCTTTCTTT. This chain links TRBV5-4 with TRBJ1-1; 12 bases fit TRBD1. Germline values: CDR1 SGHNT, CDR2 YYREEE (reference sequence). V was clipped by 4 bases and J by 1 base; unmatched bases: 8. CDR3 length equals 17 residues.